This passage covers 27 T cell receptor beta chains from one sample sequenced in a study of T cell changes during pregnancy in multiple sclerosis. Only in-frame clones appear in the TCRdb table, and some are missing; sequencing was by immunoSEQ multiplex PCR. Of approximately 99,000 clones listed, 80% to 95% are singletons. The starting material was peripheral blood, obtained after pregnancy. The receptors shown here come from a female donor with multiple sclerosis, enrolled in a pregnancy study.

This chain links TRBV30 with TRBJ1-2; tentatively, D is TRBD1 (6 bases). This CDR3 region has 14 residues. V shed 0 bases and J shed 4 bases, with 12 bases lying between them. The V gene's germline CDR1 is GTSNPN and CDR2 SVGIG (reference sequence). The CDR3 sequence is CAWSVGGGGYGYTF. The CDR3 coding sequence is TGTGCCTGGAGTGTAGGAGGGGGGGGCTATGGCTACACCTTC.

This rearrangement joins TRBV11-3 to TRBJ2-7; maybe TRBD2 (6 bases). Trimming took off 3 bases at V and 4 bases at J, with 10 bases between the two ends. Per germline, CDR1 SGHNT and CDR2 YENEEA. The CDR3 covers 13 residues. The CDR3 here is CASSFGSGYEQYF. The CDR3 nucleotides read TGTGCCAGCAGCTTCGGGAGTGGATACGAGCAGTACTTC.

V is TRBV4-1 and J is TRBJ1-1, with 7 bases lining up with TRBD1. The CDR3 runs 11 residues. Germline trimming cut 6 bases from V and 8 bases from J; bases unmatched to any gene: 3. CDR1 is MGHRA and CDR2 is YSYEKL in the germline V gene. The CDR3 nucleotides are TGCGCCAGCAGTACCAGGGGGGAAGCTTTCTTT. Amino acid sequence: CASSTRGEAFF.

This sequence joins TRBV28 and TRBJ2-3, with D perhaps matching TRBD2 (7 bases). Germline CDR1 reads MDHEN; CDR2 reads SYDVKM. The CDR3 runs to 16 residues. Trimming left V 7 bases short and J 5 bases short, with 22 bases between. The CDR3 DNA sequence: TGTGCCAGCACCTTTCTCGGGGGGCGTAGTATAGATACGCAGTATTTT. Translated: CASTFLGGRSIDTQYF.

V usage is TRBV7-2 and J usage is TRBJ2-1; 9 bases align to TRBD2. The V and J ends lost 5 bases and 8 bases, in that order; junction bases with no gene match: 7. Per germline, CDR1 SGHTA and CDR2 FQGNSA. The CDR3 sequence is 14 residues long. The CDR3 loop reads CASSLAGGRDEQFF. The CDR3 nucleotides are TGTGCCAGCAGCCTCGCGGGAGGGCGGGATGAGCAGTTCTTC. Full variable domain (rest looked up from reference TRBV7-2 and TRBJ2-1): GAGVSQSPSNKVTEKGKDVELRCDPISGHTALYWYRQSLGQGLEFLIYFQGNSAPDKSGLPSDRFSAERTGGSVSTLTIQRTQQEDSAVYLCASSLAGGRDEQFFGPGTRLTVL.

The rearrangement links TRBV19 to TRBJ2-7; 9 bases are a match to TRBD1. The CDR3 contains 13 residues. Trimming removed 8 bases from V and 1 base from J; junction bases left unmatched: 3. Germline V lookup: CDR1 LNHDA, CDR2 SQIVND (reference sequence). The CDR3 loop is CASGTGSSYEQYF. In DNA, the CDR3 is TGTGCCAGTGGGACAGGGAGTTCCTACGAGCAGTACTTC.

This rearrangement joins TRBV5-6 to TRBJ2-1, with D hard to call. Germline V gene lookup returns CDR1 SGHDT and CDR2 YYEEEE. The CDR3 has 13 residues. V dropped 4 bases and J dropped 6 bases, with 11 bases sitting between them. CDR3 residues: CASSLVESNEQFF. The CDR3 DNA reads TGTGCCAGCAGCCTTGTCGAGTCCAATGAGCAGTTCTTC.

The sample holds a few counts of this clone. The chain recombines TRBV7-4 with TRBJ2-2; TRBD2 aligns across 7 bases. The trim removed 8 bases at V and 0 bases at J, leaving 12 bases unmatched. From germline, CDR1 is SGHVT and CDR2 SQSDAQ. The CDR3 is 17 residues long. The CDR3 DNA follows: TGTGCCAGCGGCCGAGGGAGGGTGACCCCGAACACCGGGGAGCTGTTTTTT. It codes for CASGRGRVTPNTGELFF.

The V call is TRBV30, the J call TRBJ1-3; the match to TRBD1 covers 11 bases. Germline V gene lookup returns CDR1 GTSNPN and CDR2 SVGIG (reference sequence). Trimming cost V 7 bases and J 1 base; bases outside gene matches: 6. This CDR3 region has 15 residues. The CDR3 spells CASRTGGRSGNTIYF. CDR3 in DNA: TGTGCCTCTAGGACAGGGGGCCGTTCTGGAAACACCATATATTTT.

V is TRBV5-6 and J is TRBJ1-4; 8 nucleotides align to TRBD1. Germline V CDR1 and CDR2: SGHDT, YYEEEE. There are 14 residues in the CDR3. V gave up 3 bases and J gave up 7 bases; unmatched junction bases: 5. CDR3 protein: CASSSGGGGEKLFF. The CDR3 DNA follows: TGTGCCAGCAGCTCAGGGGGCGGGGGTGAAAAACTGTTTTTT.

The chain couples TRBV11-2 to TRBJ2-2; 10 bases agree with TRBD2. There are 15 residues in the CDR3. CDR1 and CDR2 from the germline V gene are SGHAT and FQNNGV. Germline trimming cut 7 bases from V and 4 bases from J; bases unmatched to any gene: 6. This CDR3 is CASIPSGRVTGELFF. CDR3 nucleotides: TGTGCCAGCATCCCGAGCGGGAGGGTCACCGGGGAGCTGTTTTTT.

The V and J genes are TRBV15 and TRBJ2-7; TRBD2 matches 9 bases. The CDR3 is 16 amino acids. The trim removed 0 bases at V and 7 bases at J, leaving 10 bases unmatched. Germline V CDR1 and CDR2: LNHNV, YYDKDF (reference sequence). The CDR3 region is CATSRDVASGTGEQYF. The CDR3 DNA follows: TGTGCCACCAGCAGAGATGTGGCTAGCGGGACGGGAGAGCAGTACTTC.

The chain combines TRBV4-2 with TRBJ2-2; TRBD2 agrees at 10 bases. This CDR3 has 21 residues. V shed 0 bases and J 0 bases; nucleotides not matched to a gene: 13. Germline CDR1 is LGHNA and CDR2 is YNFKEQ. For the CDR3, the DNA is TGTGCCAGCAGCCAAGAAATAAAATTCCCGACTAGCGGGTCGAACACCGGGGAGCTGTTTTTT. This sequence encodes CASSQEIKFPTSGSNTGELFF.

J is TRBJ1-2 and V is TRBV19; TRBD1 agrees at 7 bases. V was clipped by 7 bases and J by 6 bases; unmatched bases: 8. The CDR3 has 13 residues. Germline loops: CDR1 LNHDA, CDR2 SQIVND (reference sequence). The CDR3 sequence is CASTPQGRDGYTF. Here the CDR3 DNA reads TGTGCCAGTACCCCACAGGGGCGGGATGGCTACACCTTC.

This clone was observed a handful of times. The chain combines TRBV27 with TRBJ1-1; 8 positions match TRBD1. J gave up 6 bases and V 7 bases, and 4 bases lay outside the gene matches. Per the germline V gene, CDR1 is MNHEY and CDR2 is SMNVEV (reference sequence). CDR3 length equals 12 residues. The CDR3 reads CASKGQGPEAFF. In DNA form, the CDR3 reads TGTGCCAGCAAAGGACAGGGCCCTGAAGCTTTCTTT.

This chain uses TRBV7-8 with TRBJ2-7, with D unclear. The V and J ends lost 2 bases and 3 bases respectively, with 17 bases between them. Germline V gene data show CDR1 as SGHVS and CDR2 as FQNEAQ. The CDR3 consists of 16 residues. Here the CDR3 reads CASSLYPPQLRYEQYF. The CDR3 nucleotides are TGTGCCAGCAGCTTATATCCCCCTCAACTACGCTACGAGCAGTACTTC. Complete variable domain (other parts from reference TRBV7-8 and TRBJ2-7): GAGVSQSPRYKVAKRGQDVALRCDPISGHVSLFWYQQALGQGPEFLTYFQNEAQLDKSGLPSDRFFAERPEGSVSTLKIQRTQQEDSAVYLCASSLYPPQLRYEQYFGPGTRLTVT.

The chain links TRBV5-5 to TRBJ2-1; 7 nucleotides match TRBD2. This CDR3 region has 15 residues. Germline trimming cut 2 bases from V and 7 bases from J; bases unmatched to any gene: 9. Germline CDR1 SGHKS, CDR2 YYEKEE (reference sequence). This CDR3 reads CASSFVAGATNEQFF. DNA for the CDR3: TGTGCCAGCAGCTTCGTTGCGGGAGCCACGAATGAGCAGTTCTTC.

The CDR3 spells CASSQSTGTNSYEQYF. The CDR3 DNA reads TGCGCCAGCAGTCAATCGACCGGGACAAACTCCTACGAGCAGTACTTC. The J gene is TRBJ2-5, the V gene TRBV23-1; D might be TRBD1 (6 bases). The J call may be incorrect, as the DNA end agrees better with TRBJ2-7. TRBV23-1 is annotated as an ORF whose role is uncertain. This CDR3 is built from 16 residues.

CDR3 region: CASSRTGNTEAFF. In DNA form, the CDR3 reads TGTGCCAGTAGTAGGACAGGGAACACTGAAGCTTTCTTT. The chain has TRBV19 and TRBJ1-1, with 7 bases identical to TRBD1. Per the germline V gene, CDR1 is LNHDA and CDR2 is SQIVND (reference sequence). V dropped 4 bases and J dropped 1; count of bases not matched to a gene: 0. The CDR3 covers 13 residues.

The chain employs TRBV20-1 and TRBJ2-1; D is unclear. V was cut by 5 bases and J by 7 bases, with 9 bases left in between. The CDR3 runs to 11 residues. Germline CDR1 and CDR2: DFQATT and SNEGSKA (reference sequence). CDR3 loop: CSASFVNEQFF. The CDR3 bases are TGCAGTGCTTCCTTCGTGAATGAGCAGTTCTTC.

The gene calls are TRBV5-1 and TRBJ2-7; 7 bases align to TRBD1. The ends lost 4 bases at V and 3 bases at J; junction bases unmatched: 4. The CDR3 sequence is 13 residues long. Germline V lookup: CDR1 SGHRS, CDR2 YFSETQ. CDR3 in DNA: TGCGCCAGCAGCCTAGGGACAGACTACGAGCAGTACTTC. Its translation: CASSLGTDYEQYF.

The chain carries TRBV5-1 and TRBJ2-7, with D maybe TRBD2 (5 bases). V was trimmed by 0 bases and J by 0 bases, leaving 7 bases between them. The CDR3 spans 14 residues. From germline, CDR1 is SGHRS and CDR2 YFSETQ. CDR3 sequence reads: CASSLAGNSYEQYF. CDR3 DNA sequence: TGCGCCAGCAGCTTGGCCGGGAACTCCTACGAGCAGTACTTC.

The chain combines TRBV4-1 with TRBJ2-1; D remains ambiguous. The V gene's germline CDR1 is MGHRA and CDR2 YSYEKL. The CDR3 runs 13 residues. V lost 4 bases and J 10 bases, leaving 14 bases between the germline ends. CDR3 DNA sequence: TGCGCCAGCAGCCCCCACCCCGGTAGCGAGCAGTTCTTC. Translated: CASSPHPGSEQFF.

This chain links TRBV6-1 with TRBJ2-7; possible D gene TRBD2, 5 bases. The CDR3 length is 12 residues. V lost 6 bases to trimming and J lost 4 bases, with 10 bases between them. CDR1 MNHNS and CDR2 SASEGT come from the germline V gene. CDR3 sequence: CASSLGGYEQYF. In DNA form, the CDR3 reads TGTGCCAGCAGCCTAGGAGGTTACGAGCAGTACTTC.

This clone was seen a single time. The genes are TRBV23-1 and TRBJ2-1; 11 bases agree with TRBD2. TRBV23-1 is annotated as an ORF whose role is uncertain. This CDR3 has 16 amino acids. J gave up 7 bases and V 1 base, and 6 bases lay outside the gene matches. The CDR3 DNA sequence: TGCGCCAGCAGTCAATTAGCGGGGGGGGTGAGTAATGAGCAGTTCTTC. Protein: CASSQLAGGVSNEQFF.

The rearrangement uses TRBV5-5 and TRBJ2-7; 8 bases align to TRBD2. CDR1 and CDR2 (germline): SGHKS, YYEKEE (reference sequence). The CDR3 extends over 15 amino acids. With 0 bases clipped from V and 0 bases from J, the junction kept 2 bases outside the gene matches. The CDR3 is CASSLGLALSYEQYF. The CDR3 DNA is TGTGCCAGCAGCTTGGGACTAGCGCTCTCCTACGAGCAGTACTTC.

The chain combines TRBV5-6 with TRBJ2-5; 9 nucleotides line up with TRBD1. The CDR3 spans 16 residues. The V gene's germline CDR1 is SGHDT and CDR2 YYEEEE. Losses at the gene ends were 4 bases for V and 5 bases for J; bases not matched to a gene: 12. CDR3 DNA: TGTGCCAGCAGCAGAAACAGGGGGCGGAATTCGGAGACCCAGTACTTC. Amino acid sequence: CASSRNRGRNSETQYF. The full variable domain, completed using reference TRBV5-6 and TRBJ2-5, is DAGVTQSPTHLIKTRGQQVTLRCSPKSGHDTVSWYQQALGQGPQFIFQYYEEEERQRGNFPDRFSGHQFPNYSSELNVNALLLGDSALYLCASSRNRGRNSETQYFGPGTRLLVL.